The T cell receptor beta chain under discussion was sequenced for a study of blood T cell repertoires in COVID-19. As for the study in general: Acute and convalescent COVID-19 samples came from the United States, Italy and Spain. Sources were T cells, B-cell-depleted T cells, or PBMCs; the material itself was cDNA or gDNA.

Authors' methods: Reference gene primer amplification in the assay estimated nucleated cell counts. Produced via immunoSEQ multiplex PCR; TCRdb's table is partial and in-frame only. V and J calls and clone size follow that table, whereas D and trimming were derived from the DNA. Counted here are around 300,000 clones, roughly 90% occurring once; the ten biggest clones make up around 3%. The germline gives CDR1 LNHDA, CDR2 SQIVND (reference sequence). Trimming stripped 5 bases from V and 7 bases from J, with 14 bases between. The CDR3 length is 14 residues. J is TRBJ1-4 and V is TRBV19; tentative D call: TRBD1 (6 bases). The sample consisted of peripheral blood. The sequence came from a woman aged 25 to 39 with active or convalescent COVID-19. CDR3 sequence reads: CASSQGQISEKLFF. The CDR3 nucleotides are TGTGCCAGTAGTCAAGGACAGATAAGTGAAAAACTGTTTTTT.